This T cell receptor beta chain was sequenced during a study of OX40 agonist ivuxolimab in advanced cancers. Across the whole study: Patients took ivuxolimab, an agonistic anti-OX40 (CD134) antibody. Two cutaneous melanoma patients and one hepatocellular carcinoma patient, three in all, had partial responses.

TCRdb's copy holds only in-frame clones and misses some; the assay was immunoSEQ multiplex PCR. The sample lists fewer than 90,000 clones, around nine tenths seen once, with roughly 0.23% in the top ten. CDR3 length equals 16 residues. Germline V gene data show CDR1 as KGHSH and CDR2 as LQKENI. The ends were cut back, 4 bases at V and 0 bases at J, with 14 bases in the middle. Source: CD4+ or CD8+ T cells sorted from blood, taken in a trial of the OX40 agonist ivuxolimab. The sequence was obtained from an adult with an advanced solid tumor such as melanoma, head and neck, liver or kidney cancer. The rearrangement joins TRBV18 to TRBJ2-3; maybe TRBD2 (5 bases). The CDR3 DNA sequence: TGTGCCAGCTCACGCCACCCTGGCGGGAGCACAGATACGCAGTATTTT. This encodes CASSRHPGGSTDTQYF.